This section outlines one T cell receptor beta chain sequence together with its context. The antigen remains undetermined. The data belong to a study of beta chain features in type 1 diabetes. The germline V gene encodes CDR1 GTSNPN and CDR2 SVGIG (reference sequence). V dropped 0 bases and J dropped 4 bases, with 9 bases sitting between them. This CDR3 is 13 amino acids long. The study reverse transcribed the entire isolated RNA, so it sequenced expressed TCRB transcripts. Data came from immunoSEQ multiplex PCR; TCRdb stores just in-frame clones and leaves some out. The table records about 120,000 clones, roughly 17% of them present only once. Overall study results and limits: PCR may have favored shorter templates equally in patients and controls. A moderate, significant TCRB CDR3 shortening appeared in type 1 diabetes across four CD4+ subsets.

One heparinised draw of blood, averaging about 116 mL, came from each donor. The clonotype originates from a man aged 18 to 29 with type 1 diabetes. Input material: central memory CD4+ T cells from blood. This sequence joins TRBV30 and TRBJ1-2, with D unresolved. DNA of the CDR3: TGTGCCTGGAGTGTACACGGGTTCTATGGCTACACCTTC. Translated, it gives CAWSVHGFYGYTF.